The rows below give T cell receptor beta chains drawn from one sample of a study of T cell responses to AZD1222 COVID-19 vaccine. Clones were sequenced by immunoSEQ multiplex PCR, and TCRdb holds only the in-frame ones, with some missing. The sample carries 100,000 or so clones, over 75% recorded once. The sequencing here drew on peripheral blood, taken on day 0 of AZD1222 vaccination. The receptor set was obtained from an adult in good health. Each CDR3 is given with its conserved first and last residue. D genes are given only for firm matches. Not every row has a clone size; where given, it reads once, few, many or a size class.

V gene: TRBV18
J gene: TRBJ2-3
D gene: TRBD2
clone size: NA
CDR3 protein: CASSPLAGTDTQYF
CDR3 DNA: TGTGCCAGCTCACCTCTAGCGGGGACAGATACGCAGTATTTT

V gene: TRBV6-5
J gene: TRBJ2-5
D gene: NA
clone size: NA
CDR3 protein: CASSAPGARETQYF
CDR3 DNA: TGTGCCAGCAGCGCTCCCGGAGCCAGGGAGACCCAGTACTTC

V gene: TRBV5-1
J gene: TRBJ2-7
D gene: TRBD2
clone size: NA
CDR3 protein: CASSPAGTSGATYEQYF
CDR3 DNA: TGCGCCAGCAGCCCGGCAGGGACTAGCGGGGCCACCTACGAGCAGTACTTC

V gene: TRBV6-4
J gene: TRBJ1-5
D gene: NA
clone size: NA
CDR3 protein: CASSQGGNQPQHF
CDR3 DNA: TGTGCCAGCAGTCAAGGGGGGAATCAGCCCCAGCATTTT

V gene: TRBV7-9
J gene: TRBJ2-7
D gene: TRBD1
clone size: NA
CDR3 protein: CASSSRDRVPYEQYF
CDR3 DNA: TGTGCCAGCAGCTCCCGGGACAGGGTACCTTACGAGCAGTACTTC

V gene: TRBV12-3/TRBV12-4
J gene: TRBJ1-2
D gene: NA
clone size: NA
CDR3 protein: CASSLAQAYGYTF
CDR3 DNA: TGTGCCAGCAGTTTAGCACAGGCCTATGGCTACACCTTC

V gene: TRBV11-3
J gene: TRBJ2-3
D gene: TRBD1
clone size: NA
CDR3 protein: CASSLHRGSDTQYF
CDR3 DNA: TGTGCCAGCAGCTTACACAGGGGTAGTGATACGCAGTATTTT

V gene: TRBV7-6
J gene: TRBJ2-5
D gene: TRBD2
clone size: NA
CDR3 protein: CASSPLAGGPETQYF
CDR3 DNA: TGTGCCAGCAGCCCTCTAGCGGGGGGGCCGGAGACCCAGTACTTC

V gene: TRBV5-6
J gene: TRBJ2-1
D gene: NA
clone size: NA
CDR3 protein: CASSLAGVTYNEQFF
CDR3 DNA: TGTGCCAGCAGCTTGGCAGGGGTCACCTACAATGAGCAGTTCTTC

V gene: TRBV30
J gene: TRBJ1-2
D gene: TRBD1
clone size: NA
CDR3 protein: CAWVDRGYGYTF
CDR3 DNA: TGTGCCTGGGTGGACAGGGGATATGGCTACACCTTC

V gene: TRBV27
J gene: TRBJ1-5
D gene: NA
clone size: few
CDR3 protein: CASSPHSNQPQHF
CDR3 DNA: TGTGCCAGCAGTCCACATAGCAATCAGCCCCAGCATTTT

V gene: TRBV6-5
J gene: TRBJ2-6
D gene: NA
clone size: NA
CDR3 protein: CASSPLISGANVLTF
CDR3 DNA: TGTGCCAGCAGCCCACTGATCTCTGGGGCCAACGTCCTGACTTTC

V gene: TRBV13
J gene: TRBJ1-4
D gene: NA
clone size: NA
CDR3 protein: CASSWGGGTNEKLFF
CDR3 DNA: TGTGCCAGCAGCTGGGGCGGCGGAACTAATGAAAAACTGTTTTTT

V gene: TRBV19
J gene: TRBJ2-2
D gene: TRBD1
clone size: NA
CDR3 protein: CASSTPRGQGGELFF
CDR3 DNA: TGTGCCAGTAGTACCCCCAGGGGGCAAGGCGGGGAGCTGTTTTTT

V gene: TRBV12-3/TRBV12-4
J gene: TRBJ2-7
D gene: NA
clone size: NA
CDR3 protein: CASSFEGYEQYF
CDR3 DNA: TGTGCCAGCAGTTTTGAGGGTTACGAGCAGTACTTC

V gene: TRBV5-6
J gene: TRBJ2-7
D gene: TRBD1
clone size: NA
CDR3 protein: CASSFGTGDDEQYF
CDR3 DNA: TGTGCCAGCAGCTTCGGGACAGGGGATGACGAGCAGTACTTC

V gene: TRBV18
J gene: TRBJ1-1
D gene: NA
clone size: NA
CDR3 protein: CASSPRGDTEAFF
CDR3 DNA: TGTGCCAGCTCACCTAGGGGTGACACTGAAGCTTTCTTT

V gene: TRBV19
J gene: TRBJ2-5
D gene: NA
clone size: NA
CDR3 protein: CASSIGRAGKQETQYF
CDR3 DNA: TGTGCCAGTAGTATCGGTAGGGCTGGGAAACAAGAGACCCAGTACTTC

V gene: TRBV19
J gene: TRBJ1-6
D gene: NA
clone size: NA
CDR3 protein: CASSIGRQVGSPLHF
CDR3 DNA: TGTGCCAGTAGTATCGGGAGACAGGTTGGTTCACCCCTCCACTTT

V gene: TRBV27
J gene: TRBJ1-2
D gene: NA
clone size: few
CDR3 protein: CASSGGLDGYTF
CDR3 DNA: TGTGCCAGCAGTGGGGGGCTGGATGGCTACACCTTC

V gene: TRBV11-2
J gene: TRBJ1-6
D gene: NA
clone size: once
CDR3 protein: CASSPTRAANSPLHF
CDR3 DNA: TGTGCCAGCAGCCCCACCAGGGCAGCGAATTCACCCCTCCACTTT

V gene: TRBV6-6
J gene: TRBJ2-7
D gene: NA
clone size: NA
CDR3 protein: CASASYEQYF
CDR3 DNA: TGTGCCAGCGCCTCCTACGAGCAGTACTTC

V gene: TRBV28
J gene: TRBJ2-7
D gene: TRBD1
clone size: NA
CDR3 protein: CASRPYLMGQGTYEQYF
CDR3 DNA: TGTGCCAGCAGGCCCTACCTAATGGGACAGGGAACCTACGAGCAGTACTTC

V gene: TRBV15
J gene: TRBJ1-6
D gene: TRBD1
clone size: NA
CDR3 protein: CATSRVPGQGSYNSPLHF
CDR3 DNA: TGTGCCACCAGCAGAGTCCCGGGACAGGGTTCCTATAATTCACCCCTCCACTTT

V gene: TRBV18
J gene: TRBJ2-7
D gene: TRBD2
clone size: NA
CDR3 protein: CASSPGAGGRYYVEQYF
CDR3 DNA: TGTGCCAGCTCACCTGGAGCGGGGGGGCGGTACTACGTGGAGCAGTACTTC

V gene: TRBV5-1
J gene: TRBJ2-3
D gene: TRBD1
clone size: NA
CDR3 protein: CASRVTGGSTDTQYF
CDR3 DNA: TGCGCCAGCAGAGTTACAGGGGGGAGCACAGATACGCAGTATTTT

V gene: TRBV29-1
J gene: TRBJ2-5
D gene: NA
clone size: NA
CDR3 protein: CSGRDGQETQYF
CDR3 DNA: TGCAGCGGTAGGGACGGACAAGAGACCCAGTACTTC

V gene: TRBV30
J gene: TRBJ1-3
D gene: NA
clone size: NA
CDR3 protein: CACTGLGSPFSTIYF
CDR3 DNA: TGTGCCTGCACAGGTTTAGGTTCCCCATTCTCCACCATATATTTT

V gene: TRBV5-6
J gene: TRBJ2-7
D gene: NA
clone size: NA
CDR3 protein: CASSLAWGEQYF
CDR3 DNA: TGTGCCAGCAGCTTGGCGTGGGGAGAGCAGTACTTC

V gene: TRBV5-1
J gene: TRBJ2-7
D gene: TRBD2
clone size: NA
CDR3 protein: CASSYSGTSASEQYF
CDR3 DNA: TGCGCCAGCAGCTACTCCGGGACTAGCGCCTCCGAGCAGTACTTC

V gene: TRBV6-6
J gene: TRBJ2-1
D gene: NA
clone size: NA
CDR3 protein: CASSYSRLGNEQFF
CDR3 DNA: TGTGCCAGCAGTTACTCCCGACTAGGGAATGAGCAGTTCTTC

V gene: TRBV6-5
J gene: TRBJ1-6
D gene: NA
clone size: NA
CDR3 protein: CASSYSGGNSPLHF
CDR3 DNA: TGTGCCAGCAGTTACTCGGGTGGAAATTCACCCCTCCACTTT

V gene: TRBV5-4
J gene: TRBJ2-5
D gene: TRBD2
clone size: once
CDR3 protein: CASSLSPGGRAVETQYF
CDR3 DNA: TGTGCCAGCAGCTTGAGCCCGGGGGGGAGGGCCGTAGAGACCCAGTACTTC

V gene: TRBV4-1
J gene: TRBJ2-2
D gene: NA
clone size: once
CDR3 protein: CASSQDQGIDGELFF
CDR3 DNA: TGCGCCAGCAGCCAAGACCAGGGAATCGACGGGGAGCTGTTTTTT

V gene: TRBV7-2
J gene: TRBJ1-6
D gene: NA
clone size: NA
CDR3 protein: CASSLGVNSPLHF
CDR3 DNA: TGTGCCAGCAGCTTAGGGGTAAATTCACCCCTCCACTTT

V gene: TRBV11-3
J gene: TRBJ2-2
D gene: TRBD1
clone size: NA
CDR3 protein: CASSLEGTGDTGELFF
CDR3 DNA: TGTGCCAGCAGCTTAGAGGGGACAGGGGACACCGGGGAGCTGTTTTTT

V gene: TRBV2
J gene: TRBJ2-7
D gene: NA
clone size: NA
CDR3 protein: CASSRGDEQYF
CDR3 DNA: TGTGCCAGCAGCAGGGGGGACGAGCAGTACTTC

V gene: TRBV12-5
J gene: TRBJ2-7
D gene: TRBD1
clone size: NA
CDR3 protein: CASGSRTGISGEQYF
CDR3 DNA: TGTGCTAGTGGTTCCCGGACAGGGATTTCGGGCGAGCAGTACTTC

V gene: TRBV27
J gene: TRBJ1-6
D gene: TRBD1
clone size: few
CDR3 protein: CASSFGTDNSPLHF
CDR3 DNA: TGTGCCAGCAGTTTTGGGACAGATAATTCACCCCTCCACTTT

V gene: TRBV6-5
J gene: TRBJ2-5
D gene: NA
clone size: NA
CDR3 protein: CASSYIGGGETQYF
CDR3 DNA: TGTGCCAGCAGTTACATTGGGGGCGGGGAGACCCAGTACTTC

V gene: TRBV27
J gene: TRBJ1-1
D gene: NA
clone size: NA
CDR3 protein: CASSRMGEMNTEAFF
CDR3 DNA: TGTGCCAGCAGTCGGATGGGGGAGATGAACACTGAAGCTTTCTTT

V gene: TRBV21-1
J gene: TRBJ2-3
D gene: NA
clone size: once
CDR3 protein: CASKAARTGSTDTQYF
CDR3 DNA: TGTGCCAGCAAGGCCGCCCGGACAGGAAGCACAGATACGCAGTATTTT

V gene: TRBV2
J gene: TRBJ2-2
D gene: NA
clone size: NA
CDR3 protein: CASSPFQGDTGELFF
CDR3 DNA: TGTGCCAGCAGCCCTTTTCAGGGAGACACCGGGGAGCTGTTTTTT

V gene: TRBV10-3
J gene: TRBJ2-6
D gene: NA
clone size: NA
CDR3 protein: CAISESGDTANVLTF
CDR3 DNA: TGTGCCATCAGTGAGTCGGGGGATACCGCCAACGTCCTGACTTTC

V gene: TRBV6-5
J gene: TRBJ2-2
D gene: NA
clone size: NA
CDR3 protein: CATRPTQGSGELFF
CDR3 DNA: TGTGCCACCCGACCAACCCAGGGATCCGGGGAGCTGTTTTTT

V gene: TRBV9
J gene: TRBJ2-7
D gene: NA
clone size: NA
CDR3 protein: CASSVAWGGSYEQYF
CDR3 DNA: TGTGCCAGCAGCGTAGCTTGGGGCGGGTCCTACGAGCAGTACTTC